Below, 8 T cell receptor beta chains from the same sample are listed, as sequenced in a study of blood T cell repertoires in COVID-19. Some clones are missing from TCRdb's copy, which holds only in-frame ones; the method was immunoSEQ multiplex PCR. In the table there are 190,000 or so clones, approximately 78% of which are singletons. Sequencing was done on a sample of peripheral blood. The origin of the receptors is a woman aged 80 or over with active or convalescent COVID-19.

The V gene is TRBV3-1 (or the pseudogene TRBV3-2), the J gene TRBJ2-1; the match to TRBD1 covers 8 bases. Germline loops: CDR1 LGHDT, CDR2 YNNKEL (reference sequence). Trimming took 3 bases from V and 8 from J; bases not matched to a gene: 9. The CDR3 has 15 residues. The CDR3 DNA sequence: TGTGCCAGCAGCCACCCCGGGACAGGTCACCATGAGCAGTTCTTC. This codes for CASSHPGTGHHEQFF.

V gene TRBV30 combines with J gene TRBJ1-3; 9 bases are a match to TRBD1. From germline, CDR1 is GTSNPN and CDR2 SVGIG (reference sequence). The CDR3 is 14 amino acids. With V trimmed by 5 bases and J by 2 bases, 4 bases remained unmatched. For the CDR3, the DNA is TGTGCCTGGGGGGGACAGGGCGCTGGAAACACCATATATTTT. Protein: CAWGGQGAGNTIYF.

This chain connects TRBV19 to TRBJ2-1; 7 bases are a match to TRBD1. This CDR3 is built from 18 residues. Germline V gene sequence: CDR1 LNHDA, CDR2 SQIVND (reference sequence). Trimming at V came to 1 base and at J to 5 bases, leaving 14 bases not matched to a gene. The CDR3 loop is CASSIGSQGYFPDNEQFF. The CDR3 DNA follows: TGTGCCAGTAGTATAGGGTCACAGGGGTATTTTCCGGACAATGAGCAGTTCTTC.

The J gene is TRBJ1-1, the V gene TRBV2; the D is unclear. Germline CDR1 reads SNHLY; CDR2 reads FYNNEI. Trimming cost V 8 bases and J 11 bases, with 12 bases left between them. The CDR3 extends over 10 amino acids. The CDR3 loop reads CASYYQWAFF. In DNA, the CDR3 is TGTGCCAGCTATTACCAGTGGGCTTTCTTT.

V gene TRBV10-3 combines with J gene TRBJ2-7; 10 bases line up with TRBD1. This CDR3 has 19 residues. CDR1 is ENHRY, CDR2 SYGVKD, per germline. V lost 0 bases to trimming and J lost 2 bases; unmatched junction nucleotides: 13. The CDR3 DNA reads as TGTGCCATCAGTGAGTCCGGGACAGGGGAGGTTCCGGACCCCTACGAGCAGTACTTC. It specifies CAISESGTGEVPDPYEQYF.

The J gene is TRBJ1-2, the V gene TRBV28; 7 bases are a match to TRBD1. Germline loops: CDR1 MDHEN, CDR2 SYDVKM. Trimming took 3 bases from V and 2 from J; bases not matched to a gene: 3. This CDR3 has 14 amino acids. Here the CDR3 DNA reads TGTGCCAGCAGTTTTGGGACAGCCAACTATGGCTACACCTTC. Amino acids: CASSFGTANYGYTF.

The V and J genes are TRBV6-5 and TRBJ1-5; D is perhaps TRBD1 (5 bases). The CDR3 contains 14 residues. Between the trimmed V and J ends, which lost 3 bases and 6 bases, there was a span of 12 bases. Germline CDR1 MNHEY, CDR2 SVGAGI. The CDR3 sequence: CASSYFRDSQPQHF. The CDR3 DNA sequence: TGTGCCAGCAGTTATTTCAGGGATAGTCAGCCCCAGCATTTT.

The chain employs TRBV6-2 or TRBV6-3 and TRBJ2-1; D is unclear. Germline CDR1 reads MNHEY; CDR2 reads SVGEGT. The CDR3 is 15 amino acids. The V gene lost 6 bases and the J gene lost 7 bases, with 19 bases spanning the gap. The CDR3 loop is CASSRESARPNEQFF. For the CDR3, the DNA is TGTGCCAGCAGCCGTGAATCGGCTAGGCCAAATGAGCAGTTCTTC.